These T cell receptor beta chains were read from a single sample in a study of neurological immune-mediated disorders. TCRdb reprocessed the 5' RACE reads with MiXCR, giving one entry per CDR3 protein. The table records tens of thousands of distinct CDR3 sequences, nearly 3.5% of them present only once. Sequencing was carried out using PBMCs. Receptors were obtained from a man aged 35-49 years with multiple sclerosis. Each CDR3 is given with its conserved first and last residue. A D gene is named only where the DNA matches it firmly. A row's size may be missing; if present it is once, few, many or a size class.

size: .; J: TRBJ1-6; V: TRBV20-1; D: .; DNA: TGCAGTGCTAGAGATTTCGGGAGGAGCTCCTATAATTCACCCCTCCACTTT; CDR3: CSARDFGRSSYNSPLHF
size: .; J: TRBJ2-2; V: TRBV7-2; D: .; DNA: TGTGCCAGCAGTCAGCCACCGGGTACTTACACCGTGGAGCTGTTTTTT; CDR3: CASSQPPGTYTVELFF
size: many; J: TRBJ1-5; V: TRBV5-5; D: .; DNA: TGTGCCAGCGGCCAGATGGTGGGCCAGCCCCAGCATTTT; CDR3: CASGQMVGQPQHF
size: many; J: TRBJ2-5; V: TRBV20-1; D: .; DNA: TGCAGTGCTAGGAGACCAGGGCGGGAGACCCAGTACTTC; CDR3: CSARRPGRETQYF
size: many; J: TRBJ1-2; V: TRBV29-1; D: .; DNA: TGCAGCGTAGCGGACGGGAACTATGGCTACACCTTC; CDR3: CSVADGNYGYTF
size: many; J: TRBJ1-1; V: TRBV6-6; D: .; DNA: TGTGCCAGCAGGGCCGGGACGAACACTGAAGCTTTCTTT; CDR3: CASRAGTNTEAFF
size: many; J: TRBJ2-1; V: TRBV20-1; D: TRBD2; DNA: TGCAGTGCTAGGGAAGCGGGGCCGGGATGGGAGCAGTTCTTC; CDR3: CSAREAGPGWEQFF
size: many; J: TRBJ2-5; V: TRBV7-2; D: .; DNA: TGTGCCAGCAGCTTAAACCTTGTGGAGACCCAGTACTTC; CDR3: CASSLNLVETQYF
size: many; J: TRBJ1-1; V: TRBV5-6; D: .; DNA: TGTGCCAGCAGCTTAGGGCCGTTCATGAACACTGAAGCTTTCTTT; CDR3: CASSLGPFMNTEAFF
size: many; J: TRBJ2-3; V: TRBV5-6; D: TRBD2; DNA: TGTGCCAGCAGCGGTATAGCGGGGGACACAGATACGCAGTATTTT; CDR3: CASSGIAGDTDTQYF
size: many; J: TRBJ2-5; V: TRBV4-2; D: TRBD2; DNA: TGTGCCAGCAGCCAGGAGACTAGCGGGGTTGAGACCCAGTACTTC; CDR3: CASSQETSGVETQYF
size: many; J: TRBJ2-5; V: TRBV20-1; D: TRBD2; DNA: TGCAGTGCTAGGCGTTCGCGGGGGGGGTACCAAGAGACCCAGTACTTC; CDR3: CSARRSRGGYQETQYF
size: few; J: TRBJ1-2; V: TRBV19; D: .; DNA: TGTGCCAGTAGTGGGGTCCGACACTATGGCTACACCTTC; CDR3: CASSGVRHYGYTF
size: many; J: TRBJ2-5; V: TRBV20-1; D: TRBD2; DNA: TGCAGTGCTAGTTTCGCGGTAGCGGGGGGAGAGACCCAGTACTTC; CDR3: CSASFAVAGGETQYF
size: many; J: TRBJ2-3; V: TRBV7-2; D: .; DNA: TGTGCCAGCAGCTTGGAGGGCTTTAGCACAGATACGCAGTATTTT; CDR3: CASSLEGFSTDTQYF
size: many; J: TRBJ1-2; V: TRBV5-1; D: .; DNA: TGCGCCAGCAGCTCTCGGGGATACGACTACACCTTC; CDR3: CASSSRGYDYTF
size: many; J: TRBJ1-1; V: TRBV5-6; D: TRBD1; DNA: TGTGCCAGCAGCGCCGGGACAGGGGGCCCCGATGGCACTGAAGCTTTCTTT; CDR3: CASSAGTGGPDGTEAFF
size: many; J: TRBJ1-2; V: TRBV10-3; D: .; DNA: TGTGCCATCAGTGAGTCGGGAGGGGACTATGGCTACACCTTC; CDR3: CAISESGGDYGYTF
size: many; J: TRBJ2-2; V: TRBV7-2; D: .; DNA: TGTGCCAGCAGCTTAGCGGGGCTAGTCGCTTTCACCGGGGAGCTGTTTTTT; CDR3: CASSLAGLVAFTGELFF
size: many; J: TRBJ2-5; V: TRBV10-3; D: .; DNA: TGTGCCATCAGTGAAAGGGTGACCGGACAAGAGACCCAGTACTTC; CDR3: CAISERVTGQETQYF
size: many; J: TRBJ2-3; V: TRBV20-1; D: .; DNA: TGCAGTGCTAGAGGGCCCAACAGGGATACGCAGTATTTT; CDR3: CSARGPNRDTQYF
size: many; J: TRBJ1-1; V: TRBV10-3; D: TRBD1; DNA: TGTGCCATCAGTAGGACAGGGGAAGGGACTGAAGCTTTCTTT; CDR3: CAISRTGEGTEAFF
size: .; J: TRBJ2-7; V: TRBV3-1; D: TRBD1; DNA: TGTGCCAGCAGCCACTTAAGAACAGGGGGTGTAGAGCAGTACTTC; CDR3: CASSHLRTGGVEQYF
size: many; J: TRBJ1-2; V: TRBV12-3/TRBV12-4; D: .; DNA: TGTGCCAGCACCCCAGGAGGGTTGCATGGCTACACCTTC; CDR3: CASTPGGLHGYTF
size: many; J: TRBJ2-7; V: TRBV3-1; D: .; DNA: TGTGCCAGCAGCAAGGGAGCCCTAACCTACGAGCAGTACTTC; CDR3: CASSKGALTYEQYF
size: many; J: TRBJ2-1; V: TRBV6-5; D: TRBD2; DNA: TGTGCCAGCAGCTCGACTAGCGGGGGGTACAATGAGCAGTTCTTC; CDR3: CASSSTSGGYNEQFF
size: many; J: TRBJ2-7; V: TRBV20-1; D: TRBD1; DNA: TGCAGTGCTAGAATGACAGGGAGCTACGAGCAGTACTTC; CDR3: CSARMTGSYEQYF
size: many; J: TRBJ1-6; V: TRBV21-1; D: .; DNA: TGTGCCAGCCCGCCTATGGGTGATAATTCACCCCTCCACTTT; CDR3: CASPPMGDNSPLHF
size: many; J: TRBJ1-2; V: TRBV29-1; D: TRBD1; DNA: TGCAGCGCAAGGACAGGGGGTAACTATGGCTACACCTTC; CDR3: CSARTGGNYGYTF
size: many; J: TRBJ1-6; V: TRBV5-1; D: TRBD1; DNA: TGCGCCAGCCACGCAGGGGGATTGAGCTCCTATAATTCACCCCTCCACTTT; CDR3: CASHAGGLSSYNSPLHF
size: many; J: TRBJ1-2; V: TRBV6-1; D: .; DNA: TGTGCCAGCAGAAGAGACACGGACTATGGCTACACCTTC; CDR3: CASRRDTDYGYTF
size: many; J: TRBJ2-2; V: TRBV2; D: .; DNA: TGTGCCAGCAGTGAGCTCGCGGGTTCCGGGGAGCTGTTTTTT; CDR3: CASSELAGSGELFF
size: many; J: TRBJ2-5; V: TRBV7-8; D: .; DNA: TGTGCCAGCAGCGAGGGGGGGGAGGAGACCCAGTACTTC; CDR3: CASSEGGEETQYF
size: many; J: TRBJ1-1; V: TRBV7-6; D: .; DNA: TGTGCCAGCAGCTTAGGCCCCAGAGGGCGGGAAATGAACACTGAAGCTTTCTTT; CDR3: CASSLGPRGREMNTEAFF
size: many; J: TRBJ1-3; V: TRBV6-1; D: .; DNA: TGTGCCAGCAACTCGGGGGTTGGAAACACCATATATTTT; CDR3: CASNSGVGNTIYF
size: many; J: TRBJ1-5; V: TRBV5-1; D: .; DNA: TGCGCCAGCAGCATTGACGGTAGCAATCAGCCCCAGCATTTT; CDR3: CASSIDGSNQPQHF
size: many; J: TRBJ2-1; V: TRBV5-1; D: TRBD1; DNA: TGCGCCAGCAGCCAATGGACAGGGAGGTCCGGCAATGAGCAGTTCTTC; CDR3: CASSQWTGRSGNEQFF
size: many; J: TRBJ1-1; V: TRBV30; D: .; DNA: TGTGCCTGGAGTGTATCAGGAGTGAACACTGAAGCTTTCTTT; CDR3: CAWSVSGVNTEAFF
size: many; J: TRBJ1-2; V: TRBV12-3/TRBV12-4; D: .; DNA: TGTGCCAGCAGTTCCCAGTCTAAAGCTAACTATGGCTACACCTTC; CDR3: CASSSQSKANYGYTF
size: many; J: TRBJ2-3; V: TRBV7-9; D: TRBD2; DNA: TGTGCCAGCAGCCCCCGACTAGCGGGAGGCACAGATACGCAGTATTTT; CDR3: CASSPRLAGGTDTQYF
size: many; J: TRBJ2-7; V: TRBV7-2; D: .; DNA: TGTGCCAGCAGCTTAGCGTTTGACAGGAGCTCCTACGAGCAGTACTTC; CDR3: CASSLAFDRSSYEQYF
size: many; J: TRBJ2-3; V: TRBV12-3/TRBV12-4; D: TRBD1; DNA: TGTGCCAGCAGTTTGGCAGGGGGAGCAGATACGCAGTATTTT; CDR3: CASSLAGGADTQYF
size: many; J: TRBJ2-2; V: TRBV12-3/TRBV12-4; D: TRBD1; DNA: TGTGCCAGCAGTGACCGGGACAGTTTCACCGGGGAGCTGTTTTTT; CDR3: CASSDRDSFTGELFF
size: many; J: TRBJ1-6; V: TRBV20-1; D: TRBD1; DNA: TGCAGTGCTACCAGTGGGGACAGGGCTAATTCACCCCTCCACTTT; CDR3: CSATSGDRANSPLHF
size: many; J: TRBJ1-1; V: TRBV7-8; D: .; DNA: TGTGCCAGCAGCTTAGTCACTGATACTGAAGCTTTCTTT; CDR3: CASSLVTDTEAFF
size: many; J: TRBJ2-5; V: TRBV6-6; D: .; DNA: TGTGCCAGCAGTTACTCCCCAGGCCAAGAGACCCAGTACTTC; CDR3: CASSYSPGQETQYF
size: many; J: TRBJ1-4; V: TRBV5-1; D: .; DNA: TGCGCCAGCAGCCCCGGGGGCGCAGAAAAACTGTTTTTT; CDR3: CASSPGGAEKLFF
size: many; J: TRBJ2-1; V: TRBV7-2; D: .; DNA: TGTGCCAGCAGCTTAAGGCGGCAGCCTGAGCAGTTCTTC; CDR3: CASSLRRQPEQFF
size: many; J: TRBJ2-1; V: TRBV9; D: .; DNA: TGTGCCAGCAGCGTAGGCTCCGGAAATGAGCAGTTCTTC; CDR3: CASSVGSGNEQFF
size: many; J: TRBJ2-1; V: TRBV5-6; D: .; DNA: TGTGCCAGCAGGCGGGGCCTATACAATGAGCAGTTCTTC; CDR3: CASRRGLYNEQFF
size: few; J: TRBJ2-7; V: TRBV12-3/TRBV12-4; D: .; DNA: TGTGCCAGCAGTTTAGGTAGACGCTCCTACGAGCAGTACTTC; CDR3: CASSLGRRSYEQYF
size: few; J: TRBJ1-2; V: TRBV14; D: .; DNA: TGTGCCAGCAGCCAAGATGGTCACCGCAACTATGGCTACACCTTC; CDR3: CASSQDGHRNYGYTF
size: many; J: TRBJ2-5; V: TRBV12-3/TRBV12-4; D: .; DNA: TGTGCCAGCAGTCGGGACACGACAAGGGGAGAGACCCAGTACTTC; CDR3: CASSRDTTRGETQYF
size: few; J: TRBJ2-7; V: TRBV12-3/TRBV12-4; D: .; DNA: TGTGCCAGCAGGGGACTGGACGGGAAAGAGCAGTACTTC; CDR3: CASRGLDGKEQYF
size: many; J: TRBJ2-7; V: TRBV21-1; D: .; DNA: TGTGCCAGCAGCAAATGGGGCGGAACAACATTC; CDR3: CASSKWGGTTF
size: many; J: TRBJ1-1; V: TRBV7-9; D: TRBD1; DNA: TGTGCCAGCAGCCCCGGGACAGGGAGCACTGAAGCTTTCTTT; CDR3: CASSPGTGSTEAFF
size: many; J: TRBJ1-1; V: TRBV9; D: TRBD1; DNA: TGTGCCAGCAGCGCCAATGGACAGGGTGAAGCTTTCTTT; CDR3: CASSANGQGEAFF
size: many; J: TRBJ2-6; V: TRBV29-1; D: .; DNA: TGCAGCGTTGAAGATCGGGGAGTCTCTGGGGCCAACGTCCTGACTTTC; CDR3: CSVEDRGVSGANVLTF
size: many; J: TRBJ1-4; V: TRBV5-1; D: TRBD1; DNA: TGCGCCAGCAGCGTGGGACAGGGCGGGGAACTGTTTTTT; CDR3: CASSVGQGGELFF